This TCR beta chain originates from a study of metastatic and nonmetastatic thyroid tumors. Study in general: Malignant thyroid and benign thyroid patients provided blood and tumor or nodule tissue whose repertoires were compared.

As handled by the study authors: The distant-metastasis classifier for papillary thyroid cancer was built from CDR3 differences across clinicopathological groups. TCRdb re-clonotyped the PCR reads via MiXCR. The V and J calls follow TCRdb's processing rather than the paper's. Of 39,000 or so clones in the sample, around a fifth are singletons; the top ten hold roughly 18%. The CDR3 spans 15 residues. V was trimmed by 4 bases and J by 3 bases, leaving 14 bases between them. The V gene's germline CDR1 is MNHEY and CDR2 SVGEGT. Not a single patient had been given any form of treatment at any point before undergoing thyroid surgery. This clone was observed a handful of times.

The source is a female donor with papillary thyroid cancer or a benign thyroid nodule (not recorded which). Some clones in this sample may be carry-over from other donors' samples. Source material: blood. This chain links TRBV6-2 or TRBV6-3 with TRBJ2-3, with D maybe TRBD1 (6 bases). The CDR3 here is CASSWTVGSTDTQYF. CDR3 in DNA: TGTGCCAGCAGTTGGACAGTGGGCTCGACAGATACGCAGTATTTT.